This TCR beta chain was obtained from a study of blood T cell repertoires in COVID-19. Turning to the study itself: Donors in the United States, Italy and Spain gave samples during acute or convalescent COVID-19. The analysed material was cDNA or gDNA that came from T cells, B-cell-depleted T cells, or PBMCs.

Authors' methods: Estimation of nucleated cell counts relied on the amplification of reference gene primers. Profiled with immunoSEQ multiplex PCR; TCRdb holds only in-frame clones, not every one. That table furnishes V, J and clone size, whereas the DNA furnished D and trimming. Of roughly 170,000 clones listed, around 90% are singletons. V lost 5 bases and J lost 8, with 17 bases in between. The CDR3 sequence is 14 residues long. The germline V gene has CDR1 KGHDR and CDR2 SFDVKD. The gene calls are TRBV24-1 and TRBJ1-2, with a tentative D call TRBD1 (5 bases). The sample consisted of peripheral blood. The sequence was collected from a man aged 55-75 years with acute or convalescent COVID-19. The CDR3 loop reads CATSATGAGPGYTF. As DNA, the CDR3 is TGTGCCACCAGTGCCACAGGAGCAGGACCAGGCTACACCTTC.